The clone carrying this T cell receptor beta chain was seen repeatedly, ten times or more. Its target is unknown. This sample was included in a study of breast tumors, draining lymph nodes, adjacent tissues. Whole-study results and caveats: Data only fit, rather than demonstrated, lymph node origin of most tumor T cells. Tumor TCR diversity was below lymph nodes but above nontumor tissue. Luminal-like breast cancer showed significantly greater tumor-nontumor repertoire similarity than basal-like breast cancer did. Data fit most tumor T cells coming from lymph node, expanding in tumor.

MiXCR, run by TCRdb on the multiplex PCR reads, gives a single entry per CDR3 protein. The repertoire has roughly 16,000 distinct CDR3 sequences, around 50% of them found once; the top ten carry 16%. Trimming pared 0 bases from V and 4 bases from J, leaving 11 bases between. Germline V lookup: CDR1 SGDLS, CDR2 YYNGEE. This CDR3 has 15 residues. The rearrangement joins TRBV9 to TRBJ2-1; D might be TRBD2 (6 bases). Sequencing used tumor-adjacent breast tissue. This TCR came from a female donor with breast cancer. Some clones in this sample may be carry-over from other donors' samples. For the CDR3, the DNA is TGTGCCAGCAGCGTAGGGGCTAGCGAGTACAATGAGCAGTTCTTC. Amino acids: CASSVGASEYNEQFF.